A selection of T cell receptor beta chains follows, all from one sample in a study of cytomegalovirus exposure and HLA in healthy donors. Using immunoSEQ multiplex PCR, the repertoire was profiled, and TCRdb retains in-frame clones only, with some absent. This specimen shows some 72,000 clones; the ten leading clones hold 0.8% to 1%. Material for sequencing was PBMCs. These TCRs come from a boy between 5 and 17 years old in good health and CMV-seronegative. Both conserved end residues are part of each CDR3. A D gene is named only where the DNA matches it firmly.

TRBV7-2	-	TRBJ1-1	TGTGCCAGCAGCTTAAATCGGGTGTCGGCTGCTTTCTTT	CASSLNRVSAAFF
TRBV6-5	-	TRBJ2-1	TGTGCCAGCAGTTACTCCAGGATGTGGGGCGATGAGCAGTTCTTC	CASSYSRMWGDEQFF
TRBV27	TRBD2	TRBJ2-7	TGTGCCAGCAGTTTATCAGGGACTAGCTACGAGCAGTACTTC	CASSLSGTSYEQYF
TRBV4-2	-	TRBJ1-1	TGTGCCAGCAGCCAAGATTTCACAGGGTATTCTGAAGCTTTCTTT	CASSQDFTGYSEAFF
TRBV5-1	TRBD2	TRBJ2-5	TGCGCCAGCAGCTTGGCTATCAGGACTAGCGGGACGGAGACCCAGTACTTC	CASSLAIRTSGTETQYF
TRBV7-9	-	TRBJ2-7	TGTGCCAGCAGCTTAGGTCGGGGGAGCCACGAGCAGTACTTC	CASSLGRGSHEQYF
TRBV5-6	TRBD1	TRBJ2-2	TGTGCCAGCAGCTTGTCTCCCAGGGGGGGGGAGCTGTTTTTT	CASSLSPRGGELFF
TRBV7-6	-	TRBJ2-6	TGTGCCAGCAGCTTACTAGACCGGTCCCTCTCTGGGGCCAACGTCCTGACTTTC	CASSLLDRSLSGANVLTF
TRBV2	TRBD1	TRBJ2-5	TGTGCCAGCAGTCTCGGGACAGTCCAAGAGACCCAGTACTTC	CASSLGTVQETQYF
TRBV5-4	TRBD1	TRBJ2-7	TGTGCCAGCAGCTTGGACCCAGGGGGCGGTGAGCAGTACTTC	CASSLDPGGGEQYF
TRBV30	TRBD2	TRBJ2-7	TGTGCCTGGAGTGAGAAGCGGGAGGCGGGGAGGGGTTACGAGCAGTACTTC	CAWSEKREAGRGYEQYF
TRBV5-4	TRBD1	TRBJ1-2	TGTGCCAGCAGCTTACCCCAGGGGGTTGAGGGCTACACCTTC	CASSLPQGVEGYTF
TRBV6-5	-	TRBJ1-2	TGTGCCAGCAGCGGCAGGAATTATGGCTACACCTTC	CASSGRNYGYTF
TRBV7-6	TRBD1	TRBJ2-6	TGTGCCAGCAGCACAAACAGGGGAAACGTCCTGACTTTC	CASSTNRGNVLTF
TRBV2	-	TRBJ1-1	TGTGCCAGCCTCCGGGACACTGAAGCTTTCTTT	CASLRDTEAFF
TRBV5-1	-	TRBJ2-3	TGCGCCAGCAGCCCGACTGCGACCGGAGATACGCAGTATTTT	CASSPTATGDTQYF
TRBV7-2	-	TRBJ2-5	TGTGCCAGCAGCCGAGGACTAACAGAGACCCAGTACTTC	CASSRGLTETQYF
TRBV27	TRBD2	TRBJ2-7	TGTGCCAGCAGTCATTATGGCGGGAGCTCCTACGAGCAGTACTTC	CASSHYGGSSYEQYF
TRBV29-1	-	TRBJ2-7	TGCAGCGTCAACAGGGAATGGGATACCGAGCAGTACTTC	CSVNREWDTEQYF
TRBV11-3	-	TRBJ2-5	TGTGCCAGCAGCAACAGGGGGGGAGAGACCCAGTACTTC	CASSNRGGETQYF
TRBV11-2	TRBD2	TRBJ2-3	TGTGCCAGCAGTGGACTAGCGAGCACAGATACGCAGTATTTT	CASSGLASTDTQYF
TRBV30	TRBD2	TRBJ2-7	TGTGCGTCAAGCGGGGGGGTCGCCTACGAGCAGTACTTC	CASSGGVAYEQYF
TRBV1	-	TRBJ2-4	TGCACCAGCAGCCAAGCTAGCTGCCAAGAAAACATTCAGTACTTC	CTSSQASCQENIQYF
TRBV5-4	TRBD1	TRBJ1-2	TGTGCCAGCAGCTTGGGCAGGGGGAATTATGGCTACACCTTC	CASSLGRGNYGYTF
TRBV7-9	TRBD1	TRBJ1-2	TGTGCCAGCAGCTTAGACGGGACAGGGGGGGACAGCTATGGCTACACCTTC	CASSLDGTGGDSYGYTF
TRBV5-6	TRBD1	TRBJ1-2	TGTGCCAGCAGCCGACAGGGGGCGAGTGGCTACACCTTC	CASSRQGASGYTF
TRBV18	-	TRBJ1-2	TGTGCCAGCTCAACCACCATCGACAGCTCCTATGGCTACACCTTC	CASSTTIDSSYGYTF
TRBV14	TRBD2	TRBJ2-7	TGTGCCAGCAGGGGACTAGCCGGCGAGCAGTACTTC	CASRGLAGEQYF
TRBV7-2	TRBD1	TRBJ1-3	TGTGCCAGCAGCTCCAGGGGGTGGCCCACTGGAAACACCATATATTTT	CASSSRGWPTGNTIYF
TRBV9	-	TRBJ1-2	TGTGCCAGCAGCGTAGGGGGCACAGACCCTAGATATTTGGGCTACACCTTC	CASSVGGTDPRYLGYTF
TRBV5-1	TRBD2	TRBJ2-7	TGCGCCAGCAGCTTGGGGATTACTAGCGGGGGGGCAGGCGAGCAGTACTTC	CASSLGITSGGAGEQYF
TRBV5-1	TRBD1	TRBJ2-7	TGCGCCAGCAGCTCCGGACAGGGGGCTGGGTACGAGCAGTACTTC	CASSSGQGAGYEQYF
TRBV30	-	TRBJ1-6	TGTGCCTGGAGTTCCAGGGTTGATTCACCCCTCCACTTT	CAWSSRVDSPLHF
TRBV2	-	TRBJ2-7	TGTGCCGTACGAGGGGGGGGCGTAGACGAGCAGTACTTC	CAVRGGGVDEQYF
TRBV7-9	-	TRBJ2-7	TGTGCCAGCAGCCTTGACAGGTTCTCCTACGAGCAGTACTTC	CASSLDRFSYEQYF
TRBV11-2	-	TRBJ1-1	TGTGCCAGCAGCTTAGGACAGAGATTAACGGACACTGAAGCTTTCTTT	CASSLGQRLTDTEAFF
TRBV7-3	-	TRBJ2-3	TGTGCCAGCAGCGGGGCCAGCACAGATACGCAGTATTTT	CASSGASTDTQYF
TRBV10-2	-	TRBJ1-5	TGCGCCAGCAGTGATACTCAGGGTAAGGATCAGCCCCAGCATTTT	CASSDTQGKDQPQHF
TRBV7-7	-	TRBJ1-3	TGTGCCAGCAGCCAGGACTCGAGCTCTGGAAACACCATATATTTT	CASSQDSSSGNTIYF
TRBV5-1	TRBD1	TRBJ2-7	TGCGCCAGCAGCTTGGCAGGGGGTTATTACGAGCAGTACTTC	CASSLAGGYYEQYF
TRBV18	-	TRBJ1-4	TGTGCCAGCTCCCCCGGACAGTCTAATGAAAAACTGTTTTTT	CASSPGQSNEKLFF
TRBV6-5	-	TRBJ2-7	TGTGCCAGCAGTTACTCGACTAGTCAGGGTGTCAACGAGCAGTACTTC	CASSYSTSQGVNEQYF
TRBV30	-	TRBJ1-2	TGTGCCTGGAGTTCGCGGTCCTTCCGGAGCGGCGGTTCTAACTATGGCTACACCTTC	CAWSSRSFRSGGSNYGYTF
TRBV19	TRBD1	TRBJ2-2	TGTGCCAGTAGTCCCCCGGACAGGGGGAACGTCGGGGACACCGGGGAGCTGTTTTTT	CASSPPDRGNVGDTGELFF
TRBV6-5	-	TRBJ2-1	TGTGCCAGCAGGAGTTCCAATGAGCAGTTCTTC	CASRSSNEQFF
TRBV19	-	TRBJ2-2	TGTGCCAGTAGTAGTTTATCTAAGAGTGCGAACACCGGGGAGCTGTTTTTT	CASSSLSKSANTGELFF
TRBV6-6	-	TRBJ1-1	TGTGCCAGCAGTTACTTCGACACTCTGAACACTGAAGCTTTCTTT	CASSYFDTLNTEAFF
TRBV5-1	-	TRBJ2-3	TGCGCCAGCAGCCTAACAGATACGCAGTATTTT	CASSLTDTQYF
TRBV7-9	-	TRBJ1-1	TGTGCCAGCAGCTTAGCTATCGGGGGTAGCACTGAAGCTTTCTTT	CASSLAIGGSTEAFF
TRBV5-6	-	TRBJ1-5	TGTGCCAGCAGCTTGTGGGCAGGGGCTAATCAGCCCCAGCATTTT	CASSLWAGANQPQHF
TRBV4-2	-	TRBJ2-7	TGTGCCAGCAGCCCCATGGCCGGGACTGGTGTCGAGCAGTACTTC	CASSPMAGTGVEQYF
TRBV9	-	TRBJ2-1	TGTGCCAGCAGCCACGACTTCAACAATGAGCAGTTCTTC	CASSHDFNNEQFF
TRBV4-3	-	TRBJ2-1	TGCGCCAGCAGCCAAATAAGCGGGCGGGAGCAGTTCTTC	CASSQISGREQFF
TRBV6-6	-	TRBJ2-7	TGTGCCAGCAATTCCGGGATGGACCTCTACTCCTACGAGCAGTACTTC	CASNSGMDLYSYEQYF
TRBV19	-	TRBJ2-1	TGTGCCAGCTCTACCGGGACAGAGCAGTTCTTC	CASSTGTEQFF